Listed below are T cell receptor beta chains from one sample, sequenced in a study of blood T cells in healthy people across ages. TCRdb itself ran the 5' RACE reads through MiXCR, one entry per CDR3 protein. The sample records 1.5 million to 1.8 million distinct CDR3 sequences, approximately 43% being singletons. Sequenced input: blood. These receptors were taken from a woman aged 18-29 years in good health. Each CDR3 is given with its conserved first and last residue. Fields, in order: V gene, D gene, clone size, J gene, CDR3 protein, CDR3 DNA. A D gene is named only where the DNA matches it firmly. Some rows have no size entry. The others give once, few or many, or a class for an expanded clone.

>TRBV28|NA|NA|TRBJ1-1
CASRPSAGGRGETEAFF
TGTGCCAGCCGACCCAGCGCGGGGGGGCGAGGGGAGACTGAAGCTTTCTTT
>TRBV11-2|TRBD2|NA|TRBJ2-5
CASSGLVKSQETQYF
TGTGCCAGCAGCGGACTAGTTAAATCCCAAGAGACCCAGTACTTC
>TRBV29-1|NA|NA|TRBJ2-3
CSVQLAPSTDTQYF
TGCAGCGTTCAACTGGCCCCTAGCACAGATACGCAGTATTTT
>TRBV10-3|NA|many|TRBJ1-5
CAISESQNVNQPQHF
TGTGCCATCAGTGAGTCACAGAACGTTAATCAGCCCCAGCATTTT
>TRBV4-3|NA|NA|TRBJ2-2
CASSRGVSRANTGELFF
TGCGCCAGCAGCCGGGGAGTGAGTAGGGCGAACACCGGGGAGCTGTTTTTT
>TRBV9|NA|NA|TRBJ2-5
CASSVRWGDQETQYF
TGTGCCAGCAGCGTAAGGTGGGGGGACCAAGAGACCCAGTACTTC
>TRBV27|NA|NA|TRBJ2-7
CASSFYGGTAFFYEQYF
TGTGCCAGCAGTTTTTACGGCGGGACAGCTTTTTTCTACGAGCAGTACTTC
>TRBV7-8|TRBD1|NA|TRBJ2-3
CASSTAATGGYTDTQYF
TGTGCCAGCAGCACCGCCGCAACAGGGGGCTACACAGATACGCAGTATTTT
>TRBV2|NA|many|TRBJ1-4
CATVEGRREKLFF
TGTGCCACCGTGGAAGGCCGCCGGGAAAAACTGTTTTTT
>TRBV6-6|NA|NA|TRBJ1-5
CASSLGAQGQPQHF
TGTGCCAGCAGCTTAGGGGCGCAGGGTCAGCCCCAGCATTTT
>TRBV20-1|NA|NA|TRBJ2-7
CSASAYSSYNEQYF
TGCAGTGCCTCGGCGTACAGCTCCTACAATGAGCAGTACTTC
>TRBV20-1|NA|NA|TRBJ2-1
CSVLKKDYNEQFF
TGCAGTGTTTTGAAAAAGGACTACAATGAGCAGTTCTTC
>TRBV7-9|TRBD1|NA|TRBJ2-1
CASSFSGGSYDEQFF
TGTGCCAGCAGCTTTTCAGGGGGCTCCTACGATGAGCAGTTCTTC
>TRBV29-1|TRBD2|many|TRBJ2-1
CSVVLAVSYNEQFF
TGCAGCGTTGTGCTAGCGGTTTCCTACAATGAGCAGTTCTTC
>TRBV30|NA|NA|TRBJ2-3
CAWSWTPADTQYF
TGTGCCTGGAGTTGGACTCCCGCAGATACGCAGTATTTT
>TRBV27|NA|NA|TRBJ2-5
CASSLSFSGIRETQYF
TGTGCCAGCAGTTTATCGTTTAGCGGAATTAGGGAGACCCAGTACTTC
>TRBV9|NA|NA|TRBJ2-6
CASSYGPSGANVLTF
TGTGCCAGCAGCTACGGCCCCTCTGGGGCCAACGTCCTGACTTTC
>TRBV27|TRBD2|many|TRBJ2-3
CASRPGGAGTQYF
TGTGCCAGCAGGCCGGGTGGAGCGGGGACGCAGTATTTT